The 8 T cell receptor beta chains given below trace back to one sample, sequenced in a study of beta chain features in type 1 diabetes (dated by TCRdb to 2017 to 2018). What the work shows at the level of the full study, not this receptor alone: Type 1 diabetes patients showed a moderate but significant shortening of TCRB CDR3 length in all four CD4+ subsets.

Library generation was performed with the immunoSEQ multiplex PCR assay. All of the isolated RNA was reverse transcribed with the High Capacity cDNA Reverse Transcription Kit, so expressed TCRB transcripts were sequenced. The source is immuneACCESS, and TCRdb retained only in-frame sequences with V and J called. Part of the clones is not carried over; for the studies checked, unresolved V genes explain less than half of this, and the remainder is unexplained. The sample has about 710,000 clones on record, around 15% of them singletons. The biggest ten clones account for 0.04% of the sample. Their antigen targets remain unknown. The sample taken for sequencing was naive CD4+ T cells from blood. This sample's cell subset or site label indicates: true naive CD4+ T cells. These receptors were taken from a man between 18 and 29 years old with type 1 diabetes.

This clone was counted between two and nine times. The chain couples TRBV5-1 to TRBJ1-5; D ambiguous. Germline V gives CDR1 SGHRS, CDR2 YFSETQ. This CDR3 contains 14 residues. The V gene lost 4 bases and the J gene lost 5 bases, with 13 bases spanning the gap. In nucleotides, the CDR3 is TGCGCCAGCAGCCCCTACGGGCGCGATCAGCCCCAGCATTTT. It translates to CASSPYGRDQPQHF. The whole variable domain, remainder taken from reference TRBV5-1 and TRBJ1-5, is KAGVTQTPRYLIKTRGQQVTLSCSPISGHRSVSWYQQTPGQGLQFLFEYFSETQRNKGNFPGRFSGRQFSNSRSEMNVSTLELGDSALYLCASSPYGRDQPQHFGDGTRLSIL.

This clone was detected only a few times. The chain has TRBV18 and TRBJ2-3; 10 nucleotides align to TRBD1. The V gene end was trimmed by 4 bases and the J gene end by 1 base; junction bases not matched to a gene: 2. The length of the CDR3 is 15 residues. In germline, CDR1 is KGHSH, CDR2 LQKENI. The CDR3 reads CASSRGTGGTDTQYF. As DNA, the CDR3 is TGTGCCAGCTCACGGGGGACAGGGGGCACAGATACGCAGTATTTT.

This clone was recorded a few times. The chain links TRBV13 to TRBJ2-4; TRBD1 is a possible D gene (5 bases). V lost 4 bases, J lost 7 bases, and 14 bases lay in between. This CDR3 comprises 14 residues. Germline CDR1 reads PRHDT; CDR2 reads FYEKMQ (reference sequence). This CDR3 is CASSSKGSGNIQYF. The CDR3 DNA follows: TGTGCCAGCAGCTCTAAGGGGTCTGGGAACATTCAGTACTTC.

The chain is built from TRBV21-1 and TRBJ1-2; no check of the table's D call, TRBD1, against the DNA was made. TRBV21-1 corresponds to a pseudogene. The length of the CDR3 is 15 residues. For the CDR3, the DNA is TGTGCCAGCAGCGCTCGACAGGGTGCCCAGCCTGGTCACACCTTC. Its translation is CASSARQGAQPGHTF.

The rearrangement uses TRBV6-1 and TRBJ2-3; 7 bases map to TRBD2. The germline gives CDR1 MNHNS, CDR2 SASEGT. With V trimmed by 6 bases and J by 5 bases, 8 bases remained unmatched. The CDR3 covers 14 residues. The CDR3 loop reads CASRASGIGDTQYF. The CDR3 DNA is TGTGCCAGCAGGGCTAGCGGAATCGGAGATACGCAGTATTTT.

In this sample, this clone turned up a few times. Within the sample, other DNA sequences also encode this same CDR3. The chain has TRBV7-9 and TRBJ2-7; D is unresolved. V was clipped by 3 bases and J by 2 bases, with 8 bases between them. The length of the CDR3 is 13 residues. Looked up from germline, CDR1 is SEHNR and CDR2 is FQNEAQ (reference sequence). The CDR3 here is CASSLAGPYEQYF. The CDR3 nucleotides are TGTGCCAGCAGCTTGGCAGGCCCCTACGAGCAGTACTTC.

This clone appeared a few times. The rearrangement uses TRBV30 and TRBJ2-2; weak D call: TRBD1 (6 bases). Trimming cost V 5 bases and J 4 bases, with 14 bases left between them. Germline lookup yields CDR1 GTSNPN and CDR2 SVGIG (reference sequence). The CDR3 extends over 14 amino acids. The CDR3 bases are TGTGCCTGGGCTGCAGGGGTGGGCACCGGGGAGCTGTTTTTT. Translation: CAWAAGVGTGELFF.

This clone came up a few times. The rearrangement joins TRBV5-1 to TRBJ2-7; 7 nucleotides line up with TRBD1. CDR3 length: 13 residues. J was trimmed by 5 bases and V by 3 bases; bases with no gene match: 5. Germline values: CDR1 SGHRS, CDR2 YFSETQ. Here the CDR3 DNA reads TGCGCCAGCAGCTCGGGACAGCAAAACGAGCAGTACTTC. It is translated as CASSSGQQNEQYF.